This T cell receptor (beta chain) was sequenced during a study of a mutant IDH1 vaccine in newly diagnosed glioma. Study overall: Earlier treatment was radiotherapy, temozolomide, or both, with most getting both.

Only in-frame clones appear in the TCRdb table, and some are missing; sequencing was by immunoSEQ multiplex PCR. The data contain about 51,000 clones, about 80% of them singletons. Time point given: baseline, week 1 (first vaccination visit). The sample's treatment: pre-vaccination baseline after standard-of-care therapy. This clonotype originated in a middle-aged woman with glioma. This specimen consisted of PBMCs, obtained from a glioma patient treated with radiotherapy, temozolomide or both.

The CDR3 DNA follows: TGTGCCAGCTTTCAGGGGGCCGGGGAGCTGTTTTTT. Translating it yields CASFQGAGELFF. The chain recombines TRBV2 with TRBJ2-2, with TRBD1 identical over 7 bases. CDR1 SNHLY and CDR2 FYNNEI come from the germline V gene. The CDR3 sequence is 12 residues long. The V and J ends lost 8 bases and 6 bases, in that order; junction bases with no gene match: 3.